The subject of this entry is one TCR beta chain. The data stem from a study of blood T cell repertoires in COVID-19. Study at large: Donors in the United States, Italy and Spain gave samples during acute or convalescent COVID-19. The cDNA or gDNA used as material had been derived from T cells, B-cell-depleted T cells, or PBMCs.

The CDR3 has 16 residues. Germline V CDR1 and CDR2: MNHEY, SMNVEV (reference sequence). The ends lost 4 bases at V and 1 base at J; junction bases unmatched: 7. Authors' data handling: It was from reference gene primer amplification that nucleated cell counts were estimated. TCRdb's copy holds only in-frame clones and misses some; the assay was immunoSEQ multiplex PCR. V and J calls and clone size are those listed in that table; D and trimming were worked out from the DNA. Here the sample spans around 170,000 clones, 80% to 85% being singletons. The source material was peripheral blood. The V gene is TRBV27, the J gene TRBJ1-1, with 9 bases identical to TRBD1. The source is a woman in her forties with acute or convalescent COVID-19. The CDR3 coding sequence is TGTGCCAGCAGTTCCGTACCGGGACAGGGGAACACTGAAGCTTTCTTT. Amino acid sequence: CASSSVPGQGNTEAFF.